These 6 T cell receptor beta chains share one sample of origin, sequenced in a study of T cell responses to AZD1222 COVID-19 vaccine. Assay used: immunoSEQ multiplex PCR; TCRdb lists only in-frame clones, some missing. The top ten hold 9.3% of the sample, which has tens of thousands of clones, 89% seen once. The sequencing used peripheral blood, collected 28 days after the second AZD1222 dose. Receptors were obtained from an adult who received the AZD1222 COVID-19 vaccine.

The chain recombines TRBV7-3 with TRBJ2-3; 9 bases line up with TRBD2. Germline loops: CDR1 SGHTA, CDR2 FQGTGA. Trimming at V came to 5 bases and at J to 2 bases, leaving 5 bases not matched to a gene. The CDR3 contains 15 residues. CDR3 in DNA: TGTGCCAGCAGCCGTAGCGGGGGCGTCACAGATACGCAGTATTTT. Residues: CASSRSGGVTDTQYF.

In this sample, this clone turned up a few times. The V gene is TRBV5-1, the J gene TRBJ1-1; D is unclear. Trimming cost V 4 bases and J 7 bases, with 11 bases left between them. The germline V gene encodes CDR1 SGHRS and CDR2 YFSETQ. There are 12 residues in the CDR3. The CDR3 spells CASSLPGYEAFF. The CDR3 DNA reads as TGCGCCAGCAGCCTCCCGGGTTATGAAGCTTTCTTT.

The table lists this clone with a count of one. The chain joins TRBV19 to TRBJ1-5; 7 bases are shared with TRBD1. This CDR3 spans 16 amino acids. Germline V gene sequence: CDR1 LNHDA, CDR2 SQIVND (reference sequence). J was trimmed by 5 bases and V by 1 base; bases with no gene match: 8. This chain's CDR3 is CASSIGPAGGHQPQHF. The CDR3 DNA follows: TGTGCCAGTAGTATAGGTCCGGCAGGGGGTCATCAGCCCCAGCATTTT. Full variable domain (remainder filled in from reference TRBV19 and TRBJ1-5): DGGITQSPKYLFRKEGQNVTLSCEQNLNHDAMYWYRQDPGQGLRLIYYSQIVNDFQKGDIAEGYSVSREKKESFPLTVTSAQKNPTAFYLCASSIGPAGGHQPQHFGDGTRLSIL.

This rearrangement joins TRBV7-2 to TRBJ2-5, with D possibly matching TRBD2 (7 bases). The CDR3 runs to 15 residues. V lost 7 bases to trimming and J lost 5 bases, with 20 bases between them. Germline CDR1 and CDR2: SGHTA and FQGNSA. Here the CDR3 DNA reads TGTGCCAGCACCCTCGTCGGGGGGCTTTCGGAGACCCAGTACTTC. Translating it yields CASTLVGGLSETQYF.

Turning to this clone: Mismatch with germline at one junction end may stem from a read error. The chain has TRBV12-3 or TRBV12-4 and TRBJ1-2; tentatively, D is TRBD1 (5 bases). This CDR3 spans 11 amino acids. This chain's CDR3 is CASSLRGRVGF. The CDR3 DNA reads TGTGCCAGCAGTCTAAGGGGCCGAGTCGGGTTC.

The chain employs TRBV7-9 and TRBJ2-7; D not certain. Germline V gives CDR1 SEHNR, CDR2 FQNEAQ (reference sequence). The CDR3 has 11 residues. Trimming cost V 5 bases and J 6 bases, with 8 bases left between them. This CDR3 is CASSLVGEQYF. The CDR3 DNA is TGTGCCAGCAGCCTCGTAGGCGAGCAGTACTTC.